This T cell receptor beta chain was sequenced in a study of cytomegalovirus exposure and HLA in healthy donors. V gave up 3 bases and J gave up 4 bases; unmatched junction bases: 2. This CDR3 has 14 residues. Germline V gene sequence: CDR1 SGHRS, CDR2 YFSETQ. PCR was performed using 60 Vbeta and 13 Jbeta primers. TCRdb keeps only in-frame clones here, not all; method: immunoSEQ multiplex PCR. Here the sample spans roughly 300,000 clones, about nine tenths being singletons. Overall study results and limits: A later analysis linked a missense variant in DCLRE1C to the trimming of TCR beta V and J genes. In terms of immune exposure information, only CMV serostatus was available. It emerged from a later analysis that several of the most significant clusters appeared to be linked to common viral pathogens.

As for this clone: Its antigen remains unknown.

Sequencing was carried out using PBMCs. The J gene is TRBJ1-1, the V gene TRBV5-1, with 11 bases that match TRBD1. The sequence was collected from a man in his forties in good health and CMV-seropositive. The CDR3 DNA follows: TGCGCCAGCAGCTCGGGACAGGGGGTCACTGAAGCTTTCTTT. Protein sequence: CASSSGQGVTEAFF.